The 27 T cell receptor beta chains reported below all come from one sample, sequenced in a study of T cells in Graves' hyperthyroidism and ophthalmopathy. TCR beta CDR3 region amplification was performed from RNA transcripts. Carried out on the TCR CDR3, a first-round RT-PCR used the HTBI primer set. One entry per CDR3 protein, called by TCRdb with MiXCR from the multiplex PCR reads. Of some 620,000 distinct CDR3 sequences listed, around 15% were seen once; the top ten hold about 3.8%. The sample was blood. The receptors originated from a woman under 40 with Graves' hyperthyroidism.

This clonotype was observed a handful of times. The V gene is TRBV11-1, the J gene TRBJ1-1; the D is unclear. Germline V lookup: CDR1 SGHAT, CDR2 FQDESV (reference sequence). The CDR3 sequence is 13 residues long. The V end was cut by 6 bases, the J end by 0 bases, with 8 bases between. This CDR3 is CASRPALNTEAFF. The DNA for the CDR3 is TGTGCCAGCAGACCGGCGTTGAACACTGAAGCTTTCTTT.

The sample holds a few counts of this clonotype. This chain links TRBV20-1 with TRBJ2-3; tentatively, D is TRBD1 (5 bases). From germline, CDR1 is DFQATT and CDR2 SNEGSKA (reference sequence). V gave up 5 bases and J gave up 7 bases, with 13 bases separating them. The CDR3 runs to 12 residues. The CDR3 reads CSAGPQGNTQYF. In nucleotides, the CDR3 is TGCAGTGCTGGGCCTCAGGGTAATACGCAGTATTTT.

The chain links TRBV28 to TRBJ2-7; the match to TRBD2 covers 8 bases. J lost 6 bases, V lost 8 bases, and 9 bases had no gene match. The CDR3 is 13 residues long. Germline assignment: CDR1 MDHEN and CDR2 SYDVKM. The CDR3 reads CASGVLAGSEQYF. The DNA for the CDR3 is TGTGCCAGCGGGGTTTTAGCGGGATCCGAGCAGTACTTC. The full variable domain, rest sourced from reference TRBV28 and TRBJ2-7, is DVKVTQSSRYLVKRTGEKVFLECVQDMDHENMFWYRQDPGLGLRLIYFSYDVKMKEKGDIPEGYSVSREKKERFSLILESASTNQTSMYLCASGVLAGSEQYFGPGTRLTVT.

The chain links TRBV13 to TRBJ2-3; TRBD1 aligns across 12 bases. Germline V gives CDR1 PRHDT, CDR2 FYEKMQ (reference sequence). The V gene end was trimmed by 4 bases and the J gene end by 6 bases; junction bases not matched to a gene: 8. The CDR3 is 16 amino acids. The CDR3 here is CASSSTGTGGSDTQYF. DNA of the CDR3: TGTGCCAGCAGCTCAACCGGGACAGGGGGCTCGGATACGCAGTATTTT.

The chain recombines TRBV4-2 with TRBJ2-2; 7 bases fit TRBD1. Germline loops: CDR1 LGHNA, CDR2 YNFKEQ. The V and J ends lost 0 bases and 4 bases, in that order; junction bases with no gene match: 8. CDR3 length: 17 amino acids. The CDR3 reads CASSQDSRGSGTGELFF. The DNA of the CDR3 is TGTGCCAGCAGCCAAGATAGCAGGGGGTCAGGCACCGGGGAGCTGTTTTTT.

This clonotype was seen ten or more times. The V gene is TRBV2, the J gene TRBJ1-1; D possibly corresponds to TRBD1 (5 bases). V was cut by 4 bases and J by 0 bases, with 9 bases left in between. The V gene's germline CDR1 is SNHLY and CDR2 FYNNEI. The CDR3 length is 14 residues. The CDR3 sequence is CASSGGGLNTEAFF. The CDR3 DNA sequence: TGTGCCAGCAGTGGGGGCGGACTGAACACTGAAGCTTTCTTT.

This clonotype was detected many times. CDR3 coding DNA: TGTGCCAGCAGCTTAGGACTGGGGGTGGAAGAGACCCAGTACTTC. It encodes CASSLGLGVEETQYF. The chain couples TRBV11-2 to TRBJ2-5, with D perhaps being TRBD1 or TRBD2 (5 bases each). Looked up from germline, CDR1 is SGHAT and CDR2 is FQNNGV. The CDR3 is 15 amino acids. V shed 1 base and J shed 3 bases, with 12 bases lying between them.

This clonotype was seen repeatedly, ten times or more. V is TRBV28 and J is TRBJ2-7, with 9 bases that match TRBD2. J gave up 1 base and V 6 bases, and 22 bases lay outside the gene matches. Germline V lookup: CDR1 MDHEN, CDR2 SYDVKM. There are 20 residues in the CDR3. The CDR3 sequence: CASSLTLSGRPGLASYEQYF. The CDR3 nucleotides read TGTGCCAGCAGCCTAACATTATCGGGTCGTCCGGGACTAGCTTCCTACGAGCAGTACTTC.

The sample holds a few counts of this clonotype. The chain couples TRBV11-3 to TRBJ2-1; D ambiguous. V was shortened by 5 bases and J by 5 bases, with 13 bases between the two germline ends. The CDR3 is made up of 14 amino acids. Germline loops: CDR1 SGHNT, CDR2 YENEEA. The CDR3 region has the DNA TGTGCCAGCAGCCATGGGTCCCCTCACAATGAGCAGTTCTTC. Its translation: CASSHGSPHNEQFF.

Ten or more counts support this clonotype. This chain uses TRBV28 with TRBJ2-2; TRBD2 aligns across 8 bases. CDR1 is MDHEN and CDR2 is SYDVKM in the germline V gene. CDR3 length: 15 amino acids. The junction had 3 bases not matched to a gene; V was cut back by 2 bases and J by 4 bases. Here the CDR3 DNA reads TGTGCCAGCAGTTTAATAGCGGGAACCACCGGGGAGCTGTTTTTT. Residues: CASSLIAGTTGELFF.

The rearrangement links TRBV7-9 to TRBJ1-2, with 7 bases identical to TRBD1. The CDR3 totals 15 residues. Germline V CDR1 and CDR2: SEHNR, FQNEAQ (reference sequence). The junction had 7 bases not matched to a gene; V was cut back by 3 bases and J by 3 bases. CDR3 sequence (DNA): TGTGCCAGCAGCTTCTTTGACAGGGACTACTATGGCTACACCTTC. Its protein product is CASSFFDRDYYGYTF.

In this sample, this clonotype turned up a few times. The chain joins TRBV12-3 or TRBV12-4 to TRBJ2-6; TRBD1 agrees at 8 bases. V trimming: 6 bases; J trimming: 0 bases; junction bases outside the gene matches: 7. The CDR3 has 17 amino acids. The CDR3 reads CASREGQVSSGANVLTF. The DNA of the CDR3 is TGTGCCAGCAGGGAGGGACAGGTGTCCTCTGGGGCCAACGTCCTGACTTTC.

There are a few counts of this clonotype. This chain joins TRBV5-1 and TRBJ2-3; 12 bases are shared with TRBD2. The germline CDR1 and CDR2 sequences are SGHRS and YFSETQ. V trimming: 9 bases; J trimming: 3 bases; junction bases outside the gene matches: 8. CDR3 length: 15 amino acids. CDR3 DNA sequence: TGCGCCACCTCACTGACTAGCGGGAGAACAGATACGCAGTATTTT. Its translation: CATSLTSGRTDTQYF.

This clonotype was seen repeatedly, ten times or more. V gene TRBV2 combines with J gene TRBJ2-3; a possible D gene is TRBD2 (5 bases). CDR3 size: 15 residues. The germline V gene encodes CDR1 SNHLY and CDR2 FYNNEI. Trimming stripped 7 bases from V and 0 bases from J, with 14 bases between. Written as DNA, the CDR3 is TGTGCCAGCATTGGGCTCGGGGAGAGCACAGATACGCAGTATTTT. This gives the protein CASIGLGESTDTQYF.

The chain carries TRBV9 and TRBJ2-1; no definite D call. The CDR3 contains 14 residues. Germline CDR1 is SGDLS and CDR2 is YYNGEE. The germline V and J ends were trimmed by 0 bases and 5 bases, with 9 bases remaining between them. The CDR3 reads CASSVDGWDNEQFF. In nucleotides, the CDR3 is TGTGCCAGCAGCGTAGATGGGTGGGACAATGAGCAGTTCTTC.

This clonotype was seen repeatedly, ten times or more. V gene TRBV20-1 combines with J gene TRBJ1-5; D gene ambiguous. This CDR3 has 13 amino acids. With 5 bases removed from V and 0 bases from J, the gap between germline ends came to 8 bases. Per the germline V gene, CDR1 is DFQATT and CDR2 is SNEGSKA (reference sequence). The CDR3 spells CSAPTSSNQPQHF. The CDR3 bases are TGCAGTGCTCCAACAAGTAGCAATCAGCCCCAGCATTTT.

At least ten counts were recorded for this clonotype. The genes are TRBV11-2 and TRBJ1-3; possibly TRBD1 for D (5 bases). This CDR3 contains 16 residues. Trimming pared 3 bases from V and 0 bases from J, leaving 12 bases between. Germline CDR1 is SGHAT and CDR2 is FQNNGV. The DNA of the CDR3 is TGTGCCAGCAGCTTGACGGGGCTCCTCTCTGGAAACACCATATATTTT. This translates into CASSLTGLLSGNTIYF.

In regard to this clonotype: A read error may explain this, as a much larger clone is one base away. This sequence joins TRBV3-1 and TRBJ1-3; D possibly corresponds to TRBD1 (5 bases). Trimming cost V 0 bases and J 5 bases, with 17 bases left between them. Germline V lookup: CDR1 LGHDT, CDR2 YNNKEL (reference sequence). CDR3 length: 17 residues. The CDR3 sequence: CASSQDLGTGTRNTIYF. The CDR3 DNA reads TGTGCCAGCAGCCAAGATCTGGGTACGGGGACTAGAAACACCATATATTTT.

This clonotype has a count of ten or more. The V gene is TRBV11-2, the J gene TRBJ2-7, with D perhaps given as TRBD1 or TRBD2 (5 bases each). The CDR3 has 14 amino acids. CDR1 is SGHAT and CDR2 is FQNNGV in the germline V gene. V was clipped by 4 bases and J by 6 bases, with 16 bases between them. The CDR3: CASSSIEGWGEQYF. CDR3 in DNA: TGTGCCAGCAGCTCGATCGAGGGGTGGGGCGAGCAGTACTTC.

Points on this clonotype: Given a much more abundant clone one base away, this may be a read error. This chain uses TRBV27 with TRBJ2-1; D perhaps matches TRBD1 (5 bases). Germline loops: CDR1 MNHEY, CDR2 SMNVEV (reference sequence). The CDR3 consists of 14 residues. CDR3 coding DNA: TGTACCAGCAGAACAGGATTCCTTTACAATGAGCAGTTCTTC. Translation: CTSRTGFLYNEQFF.

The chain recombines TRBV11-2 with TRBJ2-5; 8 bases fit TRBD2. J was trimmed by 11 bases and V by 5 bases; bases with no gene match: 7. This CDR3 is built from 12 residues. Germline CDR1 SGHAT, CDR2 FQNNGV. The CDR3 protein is CASSLRTSLQYF. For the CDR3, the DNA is TGTGCCAGCAGCCTAAGGACTAGCTTACAGTACTTC. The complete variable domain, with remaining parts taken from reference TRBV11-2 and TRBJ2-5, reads EAGVAQSPRYKIIEKRQSVAFWCNPISGHATLYWYQQILGQGPKLLIQFQNNGVVDDSQLPKDRFSAERLKGVDSTLKIQPAKLEDSAVYLCASSLRTSLQYFGPGTRLLVL.

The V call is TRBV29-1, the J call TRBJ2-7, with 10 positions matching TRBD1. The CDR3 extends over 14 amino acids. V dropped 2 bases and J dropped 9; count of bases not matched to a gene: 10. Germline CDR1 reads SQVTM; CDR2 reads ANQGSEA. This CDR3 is CSVELRDRGLRQYF. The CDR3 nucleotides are TGCAGCGTTGAATTGAGGGACAGGGGCCTGAGGCAGTACTTC.

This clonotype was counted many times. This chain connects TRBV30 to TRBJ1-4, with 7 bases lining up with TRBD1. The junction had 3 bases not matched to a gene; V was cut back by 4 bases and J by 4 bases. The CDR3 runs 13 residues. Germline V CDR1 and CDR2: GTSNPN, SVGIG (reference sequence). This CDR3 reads CAWMYRGNEKLFF. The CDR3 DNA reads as TGTGCCTGGATGTACAGGGGTAATGAAAAACTGTTTTTT.

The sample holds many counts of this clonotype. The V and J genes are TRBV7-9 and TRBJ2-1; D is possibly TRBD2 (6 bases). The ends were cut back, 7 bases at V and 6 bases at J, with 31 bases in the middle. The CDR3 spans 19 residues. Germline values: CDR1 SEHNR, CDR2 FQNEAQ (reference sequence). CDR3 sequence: CASNRVVGPGTLRGNEQFF. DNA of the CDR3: TGTGCCAGCAACAGAGTCGTCGGACCCGGGACTCTCCGGGGCAATGAGCAGTTCTTC. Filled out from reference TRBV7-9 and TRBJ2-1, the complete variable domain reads DTGVSQNPRHKITKRGQNVTFRCDPISEHNRLYWYRQTLGQGPEFLTYFQNEAQLEKSRLLSDRFSAERPKGSFSTLEIQRTEQGDSAMYLCASNRVVGPGTLRGNEQFFGPGTRLTVL.

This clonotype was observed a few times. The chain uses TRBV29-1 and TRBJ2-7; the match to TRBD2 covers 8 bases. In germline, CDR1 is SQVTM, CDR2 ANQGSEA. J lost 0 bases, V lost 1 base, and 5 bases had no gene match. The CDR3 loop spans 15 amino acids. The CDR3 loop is CSVEGLAGASYEQYF. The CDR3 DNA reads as TGCAGCGTTGAAGGGCTAGCGGGCGCCTCCTACGAGCAGTACTTC.

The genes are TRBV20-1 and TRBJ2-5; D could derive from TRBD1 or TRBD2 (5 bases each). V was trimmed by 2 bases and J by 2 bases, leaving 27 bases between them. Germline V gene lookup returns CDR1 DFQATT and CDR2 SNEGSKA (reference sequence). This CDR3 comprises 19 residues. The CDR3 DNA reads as TGCAGTGCTAGATGCCCCGTTGGGGGTGGTGGATGCGTGCAAGAGACCCAGTACTTC. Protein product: CSARCPVGGGGCVQETQYF.

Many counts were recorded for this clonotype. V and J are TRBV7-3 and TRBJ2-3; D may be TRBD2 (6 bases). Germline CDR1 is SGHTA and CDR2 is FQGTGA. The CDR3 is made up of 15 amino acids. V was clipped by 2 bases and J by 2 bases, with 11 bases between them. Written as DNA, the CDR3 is TGTGCCAGCAGCTTATTCGGGGGAATCACAGATACGCAGTATTTT. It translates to CASSLFGGITDTQYF.